This TCR beta chain stems from a study of CD8+ T cells in alopecia areata. Study information: Tofacitinib administration to treated patients was oral, at 5 to 10 mg twice daily.

The V and J ends lost 6 bases and 0 bases respectively, with 9 bases between them. This CDR3 is 13 amino acids long. Germline V gene data show CDR1 as SQVTM and CDR2 as ANQGSEA. The authors extracted RNA and reverse transcribed it into cDNA as the sequencing template. Assay used: immunoSEQ multiplex PCR; TCRdb lists only in-frame clones, some missing. This repertoire shows 110,000 or so clones, about two fifths found once; its top ten account for approximately 3.3%. This clone came up a few times. The chain combines TRBV29-1 with TRBJ1-3; the D is unclear. The sample comprised CD4+ T cells sorted from blood. The receptor's source is a human donor with alopecia areata. The CDR3 DNA reads as TGCAGCGTGGCCTTGGTCTCTGGAAACACCATATATTTT. Residues: CSVALVSGNTIYF.